The 30 T cell receptor beta chains below all came from one sample that was sequenced in a study of cytomegalovirus exposure and HLA in healthy donors. The PCR made use of 60 Vbeta and 13 Jbeta primers. TCRdb keeps only in-frame clones here, not all; method: immunoSEQ multiplex PCR. The sample lists some 160,000 clones; approximately 81% were seen once. Input material: PBMCs. Receptor source: a man in his thirties or forties in good health and CMV-seropositive.

This rearrangement joins TRBV5-1 to TRBJ2-5, with 7 nucleotides matching TRBD1. The CDR3 has 15 amino acids. Trimming cost V 2 bases and J 3 bases; bases outside gene matches: 7. Per germline, CDR1 SGHRS and CDR2 YFSETQ. The CDR3 nucleotides are TGCGCCAGCAGCTTTGGTGGACAGGAAAAAGAGACCCAGTACTTC. This translates into CASSFGGQEKETQYF.

This chain joins TRBV4-2 and TRBJ2-1; TRBD2 aligns across 7 bases. The ends lost 4 bases at V and 8 bases at J; junction bases unmatched: 5. There are 13 residues in the CDR3. CDR1 and CDR2 from the germline V gene are LGHNA and YNFKEQ. The CDR3 sequence is CASSLGRIDEQFF. CDR3 nucleotide sequence: TGTGCCAGCAGCCTCGGGAGGATCGATGAGCAGTTCTTC.

The chain couples TRBV5-8 to TRBJ2-7, with D uncertain. Germline V lookup: CDR1 SGHTS, CDR2 YDEGEE. V lost 1 base and J lost 1, with 9 bases in between. The CDR3 is made up of 14 amino acids. CDR3: CASSLQQPSYEQYF. DNA of the CDR3: TGTGCCAGCAGCTTGCAACAGCCATCCTACGAGCAGTACTTC.

The chain couples TRBV28 to TRBJ2-1, with D maybe TRBD1 (5 bases). The ends were cut back, 5 bases at V and 6 bases at J, with 8 bases in the middle. The CDR3 consists of 12 residues. Germline lookup yields CDR1 MDHEN and CDR2 SYDVKM. As DNA, the CDR3 is TGTGCCAGCAGTCCGCAGGGCAATGAGCAGTTCTTC. Translated: CASSPQGNEQFF.

The chain employs TRBV5-6 and TRBJ2-5; D gene unclear. The V end lost 1 base, the J end lost 7 bases, and 11 bases lay between the germline ends. The CDR3 contains 13 residues. Germline-derived CDR1 and CDR2 are SGHDT and YYEEEE. CDR3 sequence (DNA): TGTGCCAGCAGCTTGACGCTTTCGGGGACCCAGTACTTC. It codes for CASSLTLSGTQYF.

This chain joins TRBV21-1 and TRBJ2-5; TRBD2 is taken as the D call from the table, unchecked against the DNA. TRBV21-1 counts as a pseudogene. The CDR3 is 18 residues long. For the CDR3, the DNA is TGTGCCAGCAGCAAAGGCGAGGGTCTAGCGGGAGGGAAAGAGACCCAGTACTTC. Protein sequence: CASSKGEGLAGGKETQYF.

The V gene is TRBV9, the J gene TRBJ2-5; D might be TRBD1 (5 bases). This CDR3 contains 14 residues. V lost 0 bases and J lost 5, with 11 bases in between. The germline V gene encodes CDR1 SGDLS and CDR2 YYNGEE. CDR3 sequence (DNA): TGTGCCAGCAGCGTAGGCCCAGGGCGGGAGACCCAGTACTTC. Translating gives CASSVGPGRETQYF.

The rearrangement uses TRBV18 and TRBJ1-2; no firm D call. The CDR3 extends over 14 amino acids. The V end lost 2 bases, the J end lost 6 bases, and 13 bases lay between the germline ends. From germline, CDR1 is KGHSH and CDR2 LQKENI. CDR3: CASSPSPGSDGYTF. The CDR3, as DNA: TGTGCCAGCTCACCAAGCCCCGGGAGCGATGGCTACACCTTC.

This sequence joins TRBV14 and TRBJ2-1; D remains ambiguous. Germline V gene lookup returns CDR1 SGHDN and CDR2 FVKESK. V was pared by 4 bases and J by 4 bases, with 11 bases between. This CDR3 region has 14 residues. The CDR3 is CASSLLVRYNEQFF. The CDR3, as DNA: TGTGCCAGCAGCCTCCTAGTAAGGTACAATGAGCAGTTCTTC.

CDR3 loop: CASSWDRGLTYEQYF. CDR3 in DNA: TGTGCCAGCAGTTGGGACCGGGGGTTAACCTACGAGCAGTACTTC. The chain links TRBV5-5 to TRBJ2-7; a possible D gene is TRBD2 (6 bases). CDR3 length: 15 residues. Per germline, CDR1 SGHKS and CDR2 YYEKEE (reference sequence). The V gene lost 5 bases and the J gene lost 2 bases, with 17 bases spanning the gap. Supplemented by reference TRBV5-5 and TRBJ2-7, the full variable domain reads DAGVTQSPTHLIKTRGQQVTLRCSPISGHKSVSWYQQVLGQGPQFIFQYYEKEERGRGNFPDRFSARQFPNYSSELNVNALLLGDSALYLCASSWDRGLTYEQYFGPGTRLTVT.

The rearrangement uses TRBV2 and TRBJ2-3; D not resolved. Trimming cost V 6 bases and J 7 bases, with 8 bases left between them. Germline-derived CDR1 and CDR2 are SNHLY and FYNNEI. The CDR3 covers 11 residues. CDR3 sequence reads: CASSGEYTQYF. In DNA form, the CDR3 reads TGTGCCAGCAGCGGAGAGTATACGCAGTATTTT. The full variable domain, in which reference TRBV2 and TRBJ2-3 provide the parts outside the CDR3, is EPEVTQTPSHQVTQMGQEVILRCVPISNHLYFYWYRQILGQKVEFLVSFYNNEISEKSEIFDDQFSVERPDGSNFTLKIRSTKLEDSAMYFCASSGEYTQYFGPGTRLTVL.

This clone was counted only a few times. The genes are TRBV19 and TRBJ2-6; D unresolved. The CDR3 is 14 residues long. Germline CDR1 and CDR2: LNHDA and SQIVND (reference sequence). V was pared by 8 bases and J by 4 bases, with 12 bases between. CDR3 sequence reads: CASGPLQGANVLTF. The CDR3 DNA reads as TGTGCCAGTGGGCCTTTACAGGGGGCCAACGTCCTGACTTTC.

A few counts support this clone. The rearrangement joins TRBV6-1 to TRBJ1-2; tentative D call: TRBD1 (6 bases). Germline CDR1 reads MNHNS; CDR2 reads SASEGT. Trimming took off 5 bases at V and 3 bases at J, with 13 bases between the two ends. The CDR3 is 14 amino acids. The CDR3 loop reads CASSPRGADYGYTF. CDR3 DNA: TGTGCCAGCAGTCCGCGGGGGGCGGACTATGGCTACACCTTC.

The chain employs TRBV4-3 and TRBJ2-1, with a tentative D call TRBD1 (7 bases). The V gene's germline CDR1 is LGHNA and CDR2 YSLEER. V lost 4 bases and J lost 4, with 14 bases in between. The CDR3 extends over 15 amino acids. The CDR3 DNA follows: TGCGCCAGCAGCCGGTTGGGGGGACAGTACAATGAGCAGTTCTTC. As protein: CASSRLGGQYNEQFF.

J is TRBJ1-2 and V is TRBV29-1, with TRBD1 matching 7 bases. Germline CDR1 is SQVTM and CDR2 is ANQGSEA. The CDR3 length is 11 residues. J lost 7 bases, V lost 7 bases, and 6 bases had no gene match. The CDR3 region has the DNA TGCAGCGCCTTTGACAGGGTTGGCTACACCTTC. The encoded protein is CSAFDRVGYTF.

The chain employs TRBV19 and TRBJ1-1; the D gene is possibly TRBD1 (5 bases). In germline, CDR1 is LNHDA, CDR2 SQIVND (reference sequence). V gave up 5 bases and J gave up 2 bases, with 12 bases separating them. The CDR3 is 14 amino acids. CDR3 protein: CASSSIDSNTEAFF. CDR3 in DNA: TGTGCCAGTAGTTCCATCGACAGTAACACTGAAGCTTTCTTT.

The genes are TRBV4-1 and TRBJ1-3; the D gene is possibly TRBD1 (6 bases). The CDR3 spans 16 residues. Germline values: CDR1 MGHRA, CDR2 YSYEKL. Deletions cut 2 bases from V and 2 bases from J, with 13 bases between. This CDR3 is CASSQPPGATGNTIYF. The CDR3 region has the DNA TGCGCCAGCAGCCAACCCCCAGGGGCGACTGGAAACACCATATATTTT.

This chain links TRBV2 with TRBJ2-3; perhaps TRBD1 as D (5 bases). CDR1 and CDR2 from the germline V gene are SNHLY and FYNNEI. This CDR3 is built from 13 residues. V lost 7 bases, J lost 1 base, and 9 bases lay in between. Here the CDR3 reads CASNPRGTDTQYF. CDR3 DNA sequence: TGTGCCAGCAATCCCAGGGGCACAGATACGCAGTATTTT.

This clone has just a few counts. The chain is built from TRBV7-9 and TRBJ2-7, with TRBD1 matching 9 bases. The CDR3 consists of 15 residues. Germline values: CDR1 SEHNR, CDR2 FQNEAQ (reference sequence). Trimming removed 7 bases from V and 3 bases from J; junction bases left unmatched: 10. CDR3 protein: CASTDMGQGGYEQYF. CDR3 coding DNA: TGTGCCAGCACCGATATGGGACAGGGTGGCTACGAGCAGTACTTC.

The chain joins TRBV9 to TRBJ1-1; weak D call: TRBD1 (5 bases). Germline CDR1 and CDR2: SGDLS and YYNGEE. This CDR3 region has 13 residues. V lost 3 bases and J 1 base, leaving 7 bases between the germline ends. CDR3 loop: CASSGGGNTEAFF. The CDR3 nucleotides are TGTGCCAGCAGCGGGGGGGGGAACACTGAAGCTTTCTTT.

The J gene is TRBJ1-5, the V gene TRBV5-5, with D tentatively TRBD1 (6 bases). V was clipped by 5 bases and J by 3 bases, with 21 bases between them. CDR1 is SGHKS, CDR2 YYEKEE, per germline (reference sequence). The CDR3 extends over 17 amino acids. The CDR3 region is CASSFGQNRFYNQPQHF. The CDR3 DNA reads as TGTGCCAGCAGTTTTGGACAGAACAGATTCTACAATCAGCCCCAGCATTTT.

The V call is TRBV11-3, the J call TRBJ2-3, with D perhaps TRBD2 (6 bases). Germline V gives CDR1 SGHNT, CDR2 YENEEA. V shed 3 bases and J shed 6 bases, with 16 bases lying between them. CDR3 length equals 15 residues. In nucleotides, the CDR3 is TGTGCCAGCAGCTTCGGGGGTGCCAATGGGGATACGCAGTATTTT. This translates into CASSFGGANGDTQYF.

The rearrangement uses TRBV10-3 and TRBJ1-5; D gene unclear. This CDR3 region has 15 residues. CDR1 is ENHRY and CDR2 is SYGVKD in the germline V gene. V shed 2 bases and J shed 1 base, with 9 bases lying between them. For the CDR3, the DNA is TGTGCCATCAGTGAGCGAGGTGCCAGCAATCAGCCCCAGCATTTT. Translated: CAISERGASNQPQHF.

This clone showed up just once. The CDR3 protein is CASSFKLSLAEPIEQYF. The CDR3 region has the DNA TGTGCCAGCAGTTTTAAACTAAGCTTAGCGGAGCCGATCGAGCAGTACTTC. V usage is TRBV27 and J usage is TRBJ2-7; D may be TRBD2 (6 bases). From germline, CDR1 is MNHEY and CDR2 SMNVEV (reference sequence). Trimming shortened V by 3 bases and J by 6 bases, and 24 bases separated the two germline ends. There are 17 residues in the CDR3.

The rearrangement uses TRBV5-5 and TRBJ2-4; D is unresolved. The CDR3 totals 17 residues. Germline V gene sequence: CDR1 SGHKS, CDR2 YYEKEE (reference sequence). V was trimmed by 2 bases and J by 0 bases, leaving 15 bases between them. The CDR3 DNA follows: TGTGCCAGCAGCTTCCCCCTGGGCCTGACAGCCAAAAACATTCAGTACTTC. Amino acids: CASSFPLGLTAKNIQYF.

The chain has TRBV11-2 and TRBJ2-3; TRBD2 agrees at 10 bases. Germline CDR1 reads SGHAT; CDR2 reads FQNNGV. V trimming: 2 bases; J trimming: 6 bases; junction bases outside the gene matches: 14. This CDR3 comprises 18 residues. Here the CDR3 reads CASSLRVESGRAVDTQYF. For the CDR3, the DNA is TGTGCCAGCAGCTTACGTGTGGAAAGCGGGAGGGCCGTGGATACGCAGTATTTT.

The chain links TRBV11-2 to TRBJ1-2; D gene ambiguous. CDR3 length: 13 residues. The germline V gene encodes CDR1 SGHAT and CDR2 FQNNGV. Deletions cut 0 bases from V and 7 bases from J, with 9 bases between. The CDR3 region is CASSLDLTVGYTF. The CDR3 nucleotides read TGTGCCAGCAGCTTAGATCTCACAGTTGGCTACACCTTC.

The J gene is TRBJ1-5, the V gene TRBV6-5, with D maybe TRBD1 (6 bases). Germline values: CDR1 MNHEY, CDR2 SVGAGI. The germline V and J ends were trimmed by 2 bases and 0 bases, with 8 bases remaining between them. The length of the CDR3 is 15 residues. The chain's CDR3 is CASSYDRTSNQPQHF. In nucleotides, the CDR3 is TGTGCCAGCAGTTACGACAGGACTAGCAATCAGCCCCAGCATTTT.

The rearrangement joins TRBV5-1 to TRBJ1-5, with TRBD1 matching over 8 bases. CDR1 and CDR2 from the germline V gene are SGHRS and YFSETQ. CDR3 size: 16 residues. J was trimmed by 7 bases and V by 2 bases; bases with no gene match: 11. The CDR3 sequence: CASSLRGQGARQPQHF. Here the CDR3 DNA reads TGCGCCAGCAGCTTACGGGGGCAGGGGGCTCGACAGCCCCAGCATTTT.

V gene TRBV2 combines with J gene TRBJ2-3; D call uncertain. CDR1 and CDR2 from the germline V gene are SNHLY and FYNNEI. The CDR3 totals 14 residues. Trimming took off 5 bases at V and 1 base at J, with 10 bases between the two ends. The CDR3 nucleotides read TGTGCCAGCAGTACTAACTCGCGCACAGATACGCAGTATTTT. Protein product: CASSTNSRTDTQYF.